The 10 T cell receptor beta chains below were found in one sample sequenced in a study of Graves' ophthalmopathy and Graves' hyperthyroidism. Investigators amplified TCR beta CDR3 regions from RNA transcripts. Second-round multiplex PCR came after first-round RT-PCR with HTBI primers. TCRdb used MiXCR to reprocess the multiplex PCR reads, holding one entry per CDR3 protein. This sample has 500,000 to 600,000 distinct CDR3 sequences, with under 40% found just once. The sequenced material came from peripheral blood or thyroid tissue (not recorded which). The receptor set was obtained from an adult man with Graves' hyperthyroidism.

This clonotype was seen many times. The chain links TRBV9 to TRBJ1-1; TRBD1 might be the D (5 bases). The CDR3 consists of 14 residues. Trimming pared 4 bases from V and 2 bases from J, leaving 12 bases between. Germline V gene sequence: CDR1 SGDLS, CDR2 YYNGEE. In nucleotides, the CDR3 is TGTGCCAGCAGCCCTCTGACAGCCAACACTGAAGCTTTCTTT. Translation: CASSPLTANTEAFF.

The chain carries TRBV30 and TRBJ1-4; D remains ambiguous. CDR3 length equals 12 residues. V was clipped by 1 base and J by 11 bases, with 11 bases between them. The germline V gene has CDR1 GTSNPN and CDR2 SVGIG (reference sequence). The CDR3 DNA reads TGTGCCTGGAGTGGGCCCGATACTAAACTGTTTTTT. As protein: CAWSGPDTKLFF.

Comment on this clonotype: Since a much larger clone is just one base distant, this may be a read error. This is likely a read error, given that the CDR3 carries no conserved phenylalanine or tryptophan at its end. The CDR3 loop reads CASSYQSRTTEAFL. In DNA, the CDR3 is TGTGCCAGCAGTTACCAAAGTCGGACAACTGAAGCTTTCTTG. V and J are TRBV12-3 or TRBV12-4 and TRBJ1-1; tentative D call: TRBD1 (5 bases). The length of the CDR3 is 14 residues. Trimming stripped 4 bases from V and 5 bases from J, with 14 bases between.

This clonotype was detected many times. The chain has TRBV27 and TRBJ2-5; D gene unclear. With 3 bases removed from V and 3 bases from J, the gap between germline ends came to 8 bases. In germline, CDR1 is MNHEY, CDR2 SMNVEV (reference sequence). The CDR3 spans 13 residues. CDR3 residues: CASSLVPEETQYF. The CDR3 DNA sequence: TGTGCCAGCAGTTTGGTGCCGGAAGAGACCCAGTACTTC.

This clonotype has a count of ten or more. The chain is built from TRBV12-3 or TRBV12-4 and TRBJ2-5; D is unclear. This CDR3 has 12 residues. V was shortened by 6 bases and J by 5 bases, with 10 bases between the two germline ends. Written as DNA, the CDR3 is TGTGCCAGCAGCCACCTCTTGGAGACCCAGTACTTC. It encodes CASSHLLETQYF.

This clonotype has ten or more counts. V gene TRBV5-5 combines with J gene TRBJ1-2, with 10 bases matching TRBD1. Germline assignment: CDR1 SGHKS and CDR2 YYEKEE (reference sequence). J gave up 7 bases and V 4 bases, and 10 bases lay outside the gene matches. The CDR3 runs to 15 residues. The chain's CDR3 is CASSLQGQGLLGYTF. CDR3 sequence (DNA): TGTGCCAGCAGCCTACAGGGACAGGGGCTCCTTGGCTACACCTTC.

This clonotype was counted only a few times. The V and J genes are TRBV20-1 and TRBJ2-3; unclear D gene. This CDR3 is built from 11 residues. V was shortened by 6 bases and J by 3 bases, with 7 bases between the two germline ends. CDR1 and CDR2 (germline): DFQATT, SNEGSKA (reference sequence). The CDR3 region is CSASRTDTQYF. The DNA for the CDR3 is TGCAGTGCCAGTCGGACAGATACGCAGTATTTT.

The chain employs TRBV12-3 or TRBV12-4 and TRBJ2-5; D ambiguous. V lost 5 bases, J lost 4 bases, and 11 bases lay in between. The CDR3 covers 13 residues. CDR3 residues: CASSPGLTETQYF. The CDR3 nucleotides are TGTGCCAGCAGTCCCGGGTTGACAGAGACCCAGTACTTC.

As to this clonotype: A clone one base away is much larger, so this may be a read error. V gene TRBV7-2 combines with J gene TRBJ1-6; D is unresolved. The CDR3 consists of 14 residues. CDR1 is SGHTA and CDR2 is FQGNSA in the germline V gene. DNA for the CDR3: TGTGCCAGCGGACGGAGTCTGTATAATCCACCCCTCCACTTT. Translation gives CASGRSLYNPPLHF.

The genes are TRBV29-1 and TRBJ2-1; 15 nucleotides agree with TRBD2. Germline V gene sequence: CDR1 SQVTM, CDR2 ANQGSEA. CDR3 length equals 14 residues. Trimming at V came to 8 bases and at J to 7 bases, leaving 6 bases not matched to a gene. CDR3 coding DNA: TGCAGCTACTACGGACTAGCGGGGGGGAATGAGCAGTTCTTC. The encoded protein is CSYYGLAGGNEQFF.